This T cell receptor (beta chain) was recovered during a study of tumor and adjacent non-tumor tissue in lung cancer. Study-wide results and limits: Normal lung showed higher cumulative top 100 clone frequency than tumor. Significantly higher TCR diversity was found in tumor than normal lung.

This sample's RNA came from whole unsorted tissue. Distant lung tissue was collected more than 3 cm away from the tumor edge. TCRbeta libraries were built with three rounds of nested PCR, modified from ARM-PCR. A single record per CDR3 protein comes from TCRdb applying MiXCR to the multiplex PCR reads. Of 35,000 to 55,000 distinct CDR3 sequences listed, more than 60% are singletons. This clonotype was found many times. What it recognizes is unknown. This clonotype was sampled from a woman aged 40 to 55 with non-small cell lung cancer. Sequenced input: distant non-tumor lung tissue.

DNA for the CDR3: TGTGCCTGGAGTGTAGGCGGACTAGTAGAGCAGTTCTTC. Translating it yields CAWSVGGLVEQFF. The chain is built from TRBV30 and TRBJ2-1, with 7 bases that match TRBD2. Germline lookup yields CDR1 GTSNPN and CDR2 SVGIG (reference sequence). There are 13 residues in the CDR3. Losses at the gene ends were 0 bases for V and 10 bases for J; bases not matched to a gene: 6. Drawing the rest from reference TRBV30 and TRBJ2-1, the complete variable domain is SQTIHQWPATLVQPVGSPLSLECTVEGTSNPNLYWYRQAAGRGLQLLFYSVGIGQISSEVPQNLSASRPQDRQFILSSKKLLLSDSGFYLCAWSVGGLVEQFFGPGTRLTVL.